This TCR beta chain was documented in a study of T cell responses to AZD1222 COVID-19 vaccine. The study's findings and limits: Dominant CD4 TCR responses targeted spike regions 160-218 and 743-854. Clonal diversity may have been underestimated, and the donors were mostly white British, with more females than males. Repertoire sampling occurred only after the peak T cell response.

The CDR3 has 14 amino acids. The germline CDR1 and CDR2 sequences are LNHNV and YYDKDF (reference sequence). Deletions cut 4 bases from V and 0 bases from J, with 7 bases between. The table came from immunoSEQ multiplex PCR; TCRdb's copy has only in-frame clones and leaves some out. The sample carries 85,000 to 90,000 clones, under 95% recorded once. About this clone: Antigen: not known.

Sequencing was performed on peripheral blood, taken on day 0 of MenACWY control vaccination. The sequence was obtained from an adult in good health. The rearrangement joins TRBV15 to TRBJ1-3; D is undetermined. CDR3 region: CATSTAGSGNTIYF. DNA for the CDR3: TGTGCCACCAGCACGGCGGGCTCTGGAAACACCATATATTTT.